The 18 T cell receptor beta chains reported below all come from one sample, sequenced in a study of T cell clones after liver transplantation (dated by TCRdb to between 2018 and 2020). Libraries came from the immunoSEQ multiplex PCR assay. The table comes from immuneACCESS by way of TCRdb, which keeps in-frame sequences with V and J called. Part of the clones is missing from these tables; in studies checked, under half for an unresolved V gene and the rest for unknown reasons. The sample profile shows about 75,000 clones; under 90% of them were found once. 2% to 2.5% of the sample is taken by the ten largest. This specimen consisted of CD4+ T cells from blood, obtained less than 50 months after liver transplant. The receptors derive from a human patient who received a liver transplant. In patients who had a transplant, some T cells may come from the graft donor.

The chain links TRBV4-1 to TRBJ2-7, with TRBD2 matching 7 bases. Trimming took 2 bases from V and 6 from J; bases not matched to a gene: 13. The V gene's germline CDR1 is MGHRA and CDR2 YSYEKL. This CDR3 is built from 16 residues. CDR3 residues: CASSQYSGTIAVEQYF. The CDR3 nucleotides are TGCGCCAGCAGCCAATACAGCGGGACTATTGCAGTCGAGCAGTACTTC.

The rearrangement links TRBV7-2 to TRBJ1-5, with D tentatively TRBD1 (6 bases). From germline, CDR1 is SGHTA and CDR2 FQGNSA. The germline V and J ends were trimmed by 5 bases and 2 bases, with 10 bases remaining between them. The CDR3 is made up of 14 amino acids. The CDR3 is CASSPNRGNQPQHF. Here the CDR3 DNA reads TGTGCCAGCAGCCCGAACAGGGGCAATCAGCCCCAGCATTTT.

CDR3 region: CASSLGGGTFTGQYF. The DNA of the CDR3 is TGTGCCAGCAGCTTAGGGGGCGGAACTTTTACCGGGCAGTACTTC. The genes are TRBV11-2 and TRBJ2-7, with D perhaps matching TRBD1 (5 bases). Germline lookup yields CDR1 SGHAT and CDR2 FQNNGV. Between the trimmed V and J ends, which lost 1 base and 9 bases, there was a span of 19 bases. This CDR3 comprises 15 residues.

The chain links TRBV6-5 to TRBJ2-7; perhaps D is TRBD1 or TRBD2 (5 bases each). Germline V CDR1 and CDR2: MNHEY, SVGAGI. This CDR3 is 15 amino acids long. V lost 5 bases to trimming and J lost 3 bases, with 17 bases between them. CDR3 residues: CASSQTFGTSYEQYF. CDR3 DNA: TGTGCCAGCAGTCAAACGTTCGGGACCAGCTACGAGCAGTACTTC.

The chain carries TRBV1 and TRBJ2-5. TRBV1 is designated a pseudogene. CDR3 length: 16 amino acids. CDR3 coding DNA: TGCACCAGCAGCCAAGATGGCGAGGGGTGGGTAGAGACCCAGTACTTC. Translating it yields CTSSQDGEGWVETQYF.

V usage is TRBV5-6 and J usage is TRBJ2-5, with D perhaps matching TRBD2 (6 bases). This CDR3 has 14 amino acids. Germline V CDR1 and CDR2: SGHDT, YYEEEE. V gave up 3 bases and J gave up 6 bases, with 15 bases separating them. Here the CDR3 DNA reads TGTGCCAGCAGCTCATTGGGGGGAGAGAAGACCCAGTACTTC. Its protein is CASSSLGGEKTQYF.

This clone was counted a single time. The chain employs TRBV28 and TRBJ1-5; D call uncertain. This CDR3 contains 12 residues. The germline V gene encodes CDR1 MDHEN and CDR2 SYDVKM. Trimming pared 10 bases from V and 4 bases from J, leaving 11 bases between. The chain's CDR3 is CATAMGNQPQHF. In DNA form, the CDR3 reads TGTGCCACCGCGATGGGTAATCAGCCCCAGCATTTT.

This rearrangement joins TRBV27 to TRBJ2-7; TRBD2 agrees at 7 bases. CDR3 length: 13 residues. CDR1 is MNHEY and CDR2 is SMNVEV in the germline V gene (reference sequence). J was trimmed by 6 bases and V by 8 bases; bases with no gene match: 10. The CDR3 coding sequence is TGTGCCAGCGGGGGGGATCTACGTGGCGAGCAGTACTTC. Its protein product is CASGGDLRGEQYF.

This clone came up once. This rearrangement joins TRBV7-9 to TRBJ2-2, with 7 bases matching TRBD2. CDR1 and CDR2 (germline): SEHNR, FQNEAQ (reference sequence). Unmatched junction bases numbered 1, after V lost 3 bases and J lost 0 bases. CDR3 length: 15 residues. The CDR3 region is CASSLTSSNTGELFF. DNA of the CDR3: TGTGCCAGCAGCTTGACTAGCTCGAACACCGGGGAGCTGTTTTTT.

The chain recombines TRBV5-1 with TRBJ2-7, with D perhaps TRBD2 (5 bases). CDR3 length equals 16 residues. V was clipped by 7 bases and J by 1 base, with 21 bases between them. Germline V gene data show CDR1 as SGHRS and CDR2 as YFSETQ. In DNA form, the CDR3 reads TGCGCCAGCCTCCCCGGAAGTGGGAGATATTCCTACGAGCAGTACTTC. This gives the protein CASLPGSGRYSYEQYF.

The chain has TRBV28 and TRBJ2-5; 7 bases match TRBD1. V was clipped by 5 bases and J by 4 bases; unmatched bases: 10. The CDR3 sequence is 15 residues long. The germline V gene has CDR1 MDHEN and CDR2 SYDVKM. The CDR3 loop is CASSIGQAGRETQYF. Written as DNA, the CDR3 is TGTGCCAGCAGTATTGGACAGGCCGGTAGAGAGACCCAGTACTTC.

The chain has TRBV19 and TRBJ1-5; no reliable D call. The CDR3 covers 16 residues. Trimming took 3 bases from V and 0 from J, leaving 12 bases between them. Per germline, CDR1 LNHDA and CDR2 SQIVND (reference sequence). The DNA for the CDR3 is TGTGCCAGTAGTATCAGCGGGTCGTATAGCAATCAGCCCCAGCATTTT. It codes for CASSISGSYSNQPQHF.

This clone turned up a few times. The chain is built from TRBV4-3 and TRBJ1-1; a possible D gene is TRBD1 (5 bases). V lost 0 bases and J 0 bases, leaving 14 bases between the germline ends. Germline lookup yields CDR1 LGHNA and CDR2 YSLEER. CDR3 length equals 17 residues. CDR3 nucleotide sequence: TGCGCCAGCAGCCAAGATCATCTGGGGCAGATGAACACTGAAGCTTTCTTT. Translation gives CASSQDHLGQMNTEAFF.

The rearrangement joins TRBV5-6 to TRBJ1-2; D is perhaps TRBD1 (5 bases). The CDR3 spans 15 residues. CDR1 SGHDT and CDR2 YYEEEE come from the germline V gene. Trimming took 0 bases from V and 6 from J, leaving 15 bases between them. The CDR3 sequence: CASSLVSGYIDGYTF. DNA of the CDR3: TGTGCCAGCAGCTTGGTGTCAGGGTACATAGATGGCTACACCTTC.

The chain is built from TRBV9 and TRBJ2-7, with TRBD2 identical over 7 bases. The germline gives CDR1 SGDLS, CDR2 YYNGEE. The length of the CDR3 is 14 residues. With 2 bases clipped from V and 1 base from J, the junction kept 3 bases outside the gene matches. The CDR3 region has the DNA TGTGCCAGCAGCGTGGGGGGGTTTTCCTACGAGCAGTACTTC. Translated, it gives CASSVGGFSYEQYF.

CDR3 amino acids: CASSQGSSTGELFF. In DNA, the CDR3 is TGTGCCAGCAGCCAGGGGTCCTCGACCGGGGAGCTGTTTTTT. V usage is TRBV7-3 and J usage is TRBJ2-2, with D possibly matching TRBD1 (6 bases). CDR3 length: 14 amino acids. Germline assignment: CDR1 SGHTA and CDR2 FQGTGA. Between the trimmed V and J ends, which lost 5 bases and 5 bases, there was a span of 12 bases.

This clone was seen a single time. The J gene is TRBJ2-5, the V gene TRBV5-4; D is ambiguous. CDR1 is SGHNT and CDR2 is YYREEE in the germline V gene (reference sequence). The germline V and J ends were trimmed by 0 bases and 1 base, with 7 bases remaining between them. CDR3 length: 14 residues. CDR3 in amino acids: CASSLAGRQETQYF. DNA for the CDR3: TGTGCCAGCAGCTTGGCAGGACGCCAAGAGACCCAGTACTTC.

The rearrangement joins TRBV16 to TRBJ1-3, with a possible D match to TRBD1 (6 bases). V was pared by 2 bases and J by 2 bases, with 10 bases between. This CDR3 contains 15 residues. Germline V lookup: CDR1 KGHSY, CDR2 FQNENV. The CDR3, as DNA: TGTGCCAGCAGCCAACACCAGGGGACTGGAAACACCATATATTTT. This gives the protein CASSQHQGTGNTIYF.